This is a list of T cell receptor beta chains from one sample in a study of blood T cell repertoires in COVID-19. Assay used: immunoSEQ multiplex PCR; TCRdb lists only in-frame clones, some missing. The sample consists of roughly 200,000 clones, approximately 80% of them appearing once. The sequenced material came from PBMCs or T cells enriched from blood (not recorded which). All receptors come from a man aged 35 to 55 who had recovered from COVID-19. Each CDR3 is given with its conserved first and last residue. The order of the fields is V gene, CDR3 protein.

V gene: TRBV12-5; CDR3 protein: CASGLVGGAGGETQYF
V gene: TRBV6-5; CDR3 protein: CASSYFTGGYGYTF
V gene: TRBV14; CDR3 protein: CASSQDTKGARGYTF
V gene: TRBV9; CDR3 protein: CASSVRATGEDEKLFF
V gene: TRBV9; CDR3 protein: CASSPAGQGAEGYTF
V gene: TRBV7-9; CDR3 protein: CASNLGGASGYEQYF
V gene: TRBV3-1/TRBV3-2; CDR3 protein: CASSPGPRLYGYTF
V gene: TRBV30; CDR3 protein: CASRGLAGDESSYNEQFF
V gene: TRBV5-5; CDR3 protein: CASLLQGATYGYTF
V gene: TRBV29-1; CDR3 protein: CSVHRDLNTEAFF
V gene: TRBV11-2; CDR3 protein: CASSLDSRAEAFF
V gene: TRBV5-1; CDR3 protein: CASSSGRGTSNEQFF
V gene: TRBV5-1; CDR3 protein: CASSLKGVGNTIYF
V gene: TRBV9; CDR3 protein: CASSPQGKIQETQYF
V gene: TRBV18; CDR3 protein: CASSPPYRGRAGTEAFF
V gene: TRBV5-1; CDR3 protein: CASSSQGETQYF
V gene: TRBV5-1; CDR3 protein: CASSLGRGRMNTEAFF
V gene: TRBV5-1; CDR3 protein: CASSLGANTGELFF
V gene: TRBV29-1; CDR3 protein: CSVGTGRGVNYGYTF